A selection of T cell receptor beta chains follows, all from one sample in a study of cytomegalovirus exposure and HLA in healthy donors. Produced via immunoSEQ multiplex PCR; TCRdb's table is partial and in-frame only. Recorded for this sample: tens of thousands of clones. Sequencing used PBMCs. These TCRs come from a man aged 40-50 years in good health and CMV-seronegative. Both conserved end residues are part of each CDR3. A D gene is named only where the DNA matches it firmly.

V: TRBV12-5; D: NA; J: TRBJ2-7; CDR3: CASGLFYSGRF; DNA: TGTGCTAGTGGTTTATTTTACTCCGGTCGCTTC
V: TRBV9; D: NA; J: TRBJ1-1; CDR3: CASSVGPGMNTEAFF; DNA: TGTGCCAGCAGCGTAGGGCCCGGGATGAACACTGAAGCTTTCTTT
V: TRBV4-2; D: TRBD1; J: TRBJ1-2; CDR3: CASSQWTGGSGYGYTF; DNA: TGTGCCAGCAGCCAGTGGACAGGGGGCTCAGGCTATGGCTACACCTTC
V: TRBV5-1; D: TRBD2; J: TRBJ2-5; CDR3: CASSLVASGPTETQYF; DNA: TGCGCCAGCAGCTTGGTGGCTAGCGGGCCCACAGAGACCCAGTACTTC
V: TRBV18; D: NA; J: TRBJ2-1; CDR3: CASSPGAGAYNEQFF; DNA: TGTGCCAGCTCACCAGGGGCTGGGGCTTACAATGAGCAGTTCTTC
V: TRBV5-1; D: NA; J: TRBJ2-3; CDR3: CASMRASATDTQYF; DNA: TGCGCCAGCATGAGGGCTAGCGCAACAGATACGCAGTATTTT
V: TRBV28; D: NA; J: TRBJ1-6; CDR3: CASRESNSPLHF; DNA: TGTGCCAGCAGAGAGTCTAATTCACCCCTCCACTTT
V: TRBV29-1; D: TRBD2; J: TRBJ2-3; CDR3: CSARREGPHTQYF; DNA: TGCAGCGCACGGCGGGAGGGTCCGCATACGCAGTATTTT
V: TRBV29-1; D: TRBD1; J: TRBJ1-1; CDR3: CSHRDRGEAFF; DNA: TGCAGCCACAGGGACAGAGGGGAAGCTTTCTTT
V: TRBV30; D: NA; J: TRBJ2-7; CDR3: CACHPGSSYEQYF; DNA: TGTGCCTGTCATCCGGGGAGCTCCTACGAGCAGTACTTC
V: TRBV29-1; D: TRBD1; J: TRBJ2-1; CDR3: CSAERDSSDNEQFF; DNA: TGCAGCGCCGAGAGGGACAGCTCCGACAATGAGCAGTTCTTC
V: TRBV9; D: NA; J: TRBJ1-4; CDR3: CASSPRGQLTNEKLFF; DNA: TGTGCCAGCAGCCCCCGAGGACAGCTCACTAATGAAAAACTGTTTTTT
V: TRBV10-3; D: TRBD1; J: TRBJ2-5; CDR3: CAISSGTATYQETQYF; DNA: TGTGCCATCAGTTCCGGGACAGCCACGTACCAAGAGACCCAGTACTTC
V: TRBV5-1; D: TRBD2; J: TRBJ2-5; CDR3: CASSLGSGEETQYF; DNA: TGCGCCAGCAGCCTCGGTAGCGGGGAAGAGACCCAGTACTTC
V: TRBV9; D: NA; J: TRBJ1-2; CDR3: CASSPTRRVEGYTF; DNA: TGTGCCAGCAGCCCAACGCGCAGGGTGGAGGGCTACACCTTC
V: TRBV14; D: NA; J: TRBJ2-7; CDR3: CASSQDLSPGYDYEQYF; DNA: TGTGCCAGCAGCCAAGATCTTTCGCCAGGATACGACTACGAGCAGTACTTC
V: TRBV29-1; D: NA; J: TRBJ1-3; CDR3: CSVEDLRDGDSGNTIYF; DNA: TGCAGCGTTGAAGATCTTCGAGACGGAGACTCTGGAAACACCATATATTTT